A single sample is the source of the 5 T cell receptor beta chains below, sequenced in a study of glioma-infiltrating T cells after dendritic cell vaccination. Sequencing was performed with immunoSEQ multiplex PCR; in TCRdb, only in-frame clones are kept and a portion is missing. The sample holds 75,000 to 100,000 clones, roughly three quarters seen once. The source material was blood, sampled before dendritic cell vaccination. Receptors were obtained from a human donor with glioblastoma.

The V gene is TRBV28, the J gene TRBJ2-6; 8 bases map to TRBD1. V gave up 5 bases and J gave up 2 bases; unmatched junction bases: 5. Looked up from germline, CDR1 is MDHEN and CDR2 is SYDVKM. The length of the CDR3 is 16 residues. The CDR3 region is CASSRTGPAGANVLTF. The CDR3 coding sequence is TGTGCCAGCAGTCGGACAGGGCCGGCTGGGGCCAACGTCCTGACTTTC.

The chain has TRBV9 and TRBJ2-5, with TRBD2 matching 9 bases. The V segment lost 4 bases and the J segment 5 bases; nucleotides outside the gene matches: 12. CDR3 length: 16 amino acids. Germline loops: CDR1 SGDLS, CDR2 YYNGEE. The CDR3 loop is CASSPRSGSSVETQYF. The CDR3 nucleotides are TGTGCCAGCAGCCCACGTAGCGGGAGCAGCGTCGAGACCCAGTACTTC. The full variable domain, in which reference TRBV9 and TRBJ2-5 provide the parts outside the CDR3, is DSGVTQTPKHLITATGQRVTLRCSPRSGDLSVYWYQQSLDQGLQFLIQYYNGEERAKGNILERFSAQQFPDLHSELNLSSLELGDSALYFCASSPRSGSSVETQYFGPGTRLLVL.

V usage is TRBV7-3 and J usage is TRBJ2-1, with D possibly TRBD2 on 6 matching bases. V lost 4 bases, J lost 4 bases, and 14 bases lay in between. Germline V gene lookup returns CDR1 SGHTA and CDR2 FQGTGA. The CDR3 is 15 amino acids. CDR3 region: CASSSAGGAYNEQFF. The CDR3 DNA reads TGTGCCAGCAGCTCGGCGGGCGGGGCTTACAATGAGCAGTTCTTC.

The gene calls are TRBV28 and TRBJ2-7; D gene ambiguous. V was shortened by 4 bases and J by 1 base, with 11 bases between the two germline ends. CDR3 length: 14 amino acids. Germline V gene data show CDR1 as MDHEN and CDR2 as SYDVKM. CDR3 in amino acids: CASSSPGSSYEQYF. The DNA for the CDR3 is TGTGCCAGCAGTTCCCCGGGTAGTTCCTACGAGCAGTACTTC.

The CDR3 region is CSVELPGVEETQYF. The CDR3 DNA follows: TGCAGCGTTGAACTTCCAGGGGTAGAAGAGACCCAGTACTTC. The chain has TRBV29-1 and TRBJ2-5; possible D gene TRBD1, 6 bases. The V end was cut by 2 bases, the J end by 3 bases, with 13 bases between. The CDR3 length is 14 residues. The germline V gene has CDR1 SQVTM and CDR2 ANQGSEA. Full variable domain (remainder filled in from reference TRBV29-1 and TRBJ2-5): SAVISQKPSRDICQRGTSLTIQCQVDSQVTMMFWYRQQPGQSLTLIATANQGSEATYESGFVIDKFPISRPNLTFSTLTVSNMSPEDSSIYLCSVELPGVEETQYFGPGTRLLVL.